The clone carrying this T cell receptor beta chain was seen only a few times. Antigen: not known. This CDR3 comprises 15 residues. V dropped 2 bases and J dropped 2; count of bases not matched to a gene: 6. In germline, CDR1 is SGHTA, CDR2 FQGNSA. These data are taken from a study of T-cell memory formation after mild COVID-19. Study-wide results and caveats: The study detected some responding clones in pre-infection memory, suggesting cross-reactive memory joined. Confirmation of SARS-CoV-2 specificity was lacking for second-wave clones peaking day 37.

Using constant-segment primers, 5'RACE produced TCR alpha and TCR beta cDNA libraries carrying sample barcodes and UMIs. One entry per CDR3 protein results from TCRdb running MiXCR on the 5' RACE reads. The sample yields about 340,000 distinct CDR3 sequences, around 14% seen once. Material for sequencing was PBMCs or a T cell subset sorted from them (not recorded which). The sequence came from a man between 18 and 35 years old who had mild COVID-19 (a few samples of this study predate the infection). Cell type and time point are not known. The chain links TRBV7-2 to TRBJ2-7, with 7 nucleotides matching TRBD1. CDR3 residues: CASSLSPGQTYEQYV. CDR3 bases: TGTGCCAGCAGCTTATCCCCGGGACAGACCTACGAGCAGTACGTC.